These 16 T cell receptor beta chains originate from one sample sequenced in a study of shared clonotypes between healthy human individuals. Data came from immunoSEQ multiplex PCR; TCRdb stores just in-frame clones and leaves some out. The sample holds roughly 1 million clones, around 82% seen once. Sequencing was performed on memory CD4+ T cells from PBMCs. Subset in this sample: CD45RA-negative fraction. These receptors all stem from a man aged 18-30 years in good health. Some clones in this sample may be carry-over from other donors' samples.

J is TRBJ2-1 and V is TRBV14; D remains unclear. The germline V and J ends were trimmed by 7 bases and 6 bases, with 13 bases remaining between them. This CDR3 has 13 residues. The germline gives CDR1 SGHDN, CDR2 FVKESK. In DNA form, the CDR3 reads TGTGCCAGCAACCGGTTGGTGGCCAATGAGCAGTTCTTC. This gives the protein CASNRLVANEQFF.

This clone has only one observation. The chain combines TRBV7-8 with TRBJ2-1; 11 positions agree with TRBD2. Germline CDR1 SGHVS, CDR2 FQNEAQ. V was clipped by 1 base and J by 9 bases; unmatched bases: 11. The length of the CDR3 is 17 residues. CDR3 sequence (DNA): TGTGCCAGCAGCTTAGGATCCCCACTAGCGGGAGATTTTGAGCAGTTCTTC. This codes for CASSLGSPLAGDFEQFF.

Ten or more counts support this clone. This rearrangement joins TRBV2 to TRBJ1-2; TRBD1 matches 9 bases. V was clipped by 8 bases and J by 2 bases; unmatched bases: 9. CDR1 and CDR2 from the germline V gene are SNHLY and FYNNEI. This CDR3 region has 15 residues. The CDR3: CASRSRDRVNYGYTF. The DNA for the CDR3 is TGTGCCAGCCGATCCCGGGACAGGGTCAACTATGGCTACACCTTC.

CDR3 in amino acids: CASRTSQGAAEAFF. The CDR3 DNA is TGTGCCAGCAGGACCTCACAGGGGGCCGCTGAAGCTTTCTTT. This chain links TRBV28 with TRBJ1-1, with 9 nucleotides matching TRBD1. Germline V gives CDR1 MDHEN, CDR2 SYDVKM. CDR3 length equals 14 residues. V lost 6 bases to trimming and J lost 6 bases; unmatched junction nucleotides: 8.

The CDR3 protein is CSGRNQGYEQFF. CDR3 DNA sequence: TGCAGTGGGCGGAACCAGGGTTATGAGCAGTTCTTC. The V call is TRBV29-1, the J call TRBJ2-1; the D gene is possibly TRBD1 (5 bases). The V gene's germline CDR1 is SQVTM and CDR2 ANQGSEA. The CDR3 totals 12 residues.

This clone has just a few counts. The J gene is TRBJ1-1, the V gene TRBV7-2; TRBD1 matches 7 bases. Germline assignment: CDR1 SGHTA and CDR2 FQGNSA. There are 14 residues in the CDR3. The trim removed 6 bases at V and 1 base at J, leaving 5 bases unmatched. CDR3 region: CASRSGQRNTEAFF. The CDR3 region has the DNA TGTGCCAGCAGATCGGGACAGAGGAACACTGAAGCTTTCTTT.

The gene calls are TRBV6-4 and TRBJ1-1; TRBD1 matches at 7 bases. Germline V gene sequence: CDR1 MRHNA, CDR2 SNTAGT. The V gene end was trimmed by 5 bases and the J gene end by 2 bases; junction bases not matched to a gene: 5. The CDR3 is 14 amino acids. The CDR3 spells CASSPTGFNTEAFF. Here the CDR3 DNA reads TGTGCCAGCAGTCCGACAGGGTTCAACACTGAAGCTTTCTTT.

This rearrangement joins TRBV28 to TRBJ2-2; 8 bases fit TRBD2. This CDR3 has 16 residues. The V gene end was trimmed by 6 bases and the J gene end by 3 bases; junction bases not matched to a gene: 9. Per germline, CDR1 MDHEN and CDR2 SYDVKM. The CDR3 DNA sequence: TGTGCCAGCAGATCGAGCGGGAGTATCGACACCGGGGAGCTGTTTTTT. Protein: CASRSSGSIDTGELFF.

In this sample, this clone turned up once. The CDR3 DNA is TGTGCCAGCAGCAAAGAGGTGGTAGTGGGTTGGGTAGCTTTCTTT. Translation: CASSKEVVVGWVAFF. The chain is built from TRBV21-1 and TRBJ1-1. TRBV21-1 is designated a pseudogene. The CDR3 runs to 15 residues.

Worth noting for this clone: The same CDR3 arises from other DNA sequences in this sample as well. This chain uses TRBV2 with TRBJ2-7, with a possible D match to TRBD1 (7 bases). Deletions cut 6 bases from V and 2 bases from J, with 11 bases between. The CDR3 has 13 amino acids. Germline CDR1 SNHLY, CDR2 FYNNEI. CDR3 residues: CASRAGQPYEQYF. The CDR3 DNA sequence: TGTGCCAGCAGGGCGGGACAGCCCTACGAGCAGTACTTC.

This clone was counted a few times. The chain combines TRBV20-1 with TRBJ1-1, with a tentative D call TRBD1 (5 bases). Between the trimmed V and J ends, which lost 3 bases and 8 bases, there was a span of 10 bases. This CDR3 contains 11 residues. Germline assignment: CDR1 DFQATT and CDR2 SNEGSKA (reference sequence). CDR3 protein: CSARDIKEAFF. For the CDR3, the DNA is TGCAGTGCTAGGGACATAAAGGAAGCTTTCTTT.

This rearrangement joins TRBV5-4 to TRBJ2-2; 12 nucleotides agree with TRBD2. J lost 1 base, V lost 3 bases, and 1 base had no gene match. CDR3 length: 16 amino acids. Germline values: CDR1 SGHNT, CDR2 YYREEE (reference sequence). The CDR3, as DNA: TGTGCCAGCAGCTCACTAGCGGGGGGGAACACCGGGGAGCTGTTTTTT. Its protein is CASSSLAGGNTGELFF.

The CDR3 DNA is TGTGCCAGCAGCTTAGCGGGACAGGGACGCACCGGGGAGCTGTTTTTT. Translating gives CASSLAGQGRTGELFF. The chain uses TRBV11-1 and TRBJ2-2; 9 bases fit TRBD1. From germline, CDR1 is SGHAT and CDR2 FQDESV (reference sequence). V trimming: 0 bases; J trimming: 4 bases; junction bases outside the gene matches: 3. CDR3 length: 16 amino acids.

Concerning this clone itself: The sample holds other DNA sequences that translate to the same CDR3. CDR3 amino acids: CASSLGTGNTEAFF. The CDR3, as DNA: TGTGCCAGCAGTTTAGGGACGGGGAACACTGAAGCTTTCTTT. The gene calls are TRBV27 and TRBJ1-1, with TRBD1 as a possible D gene (5 bases). Trimming took off 2 bases at V and 1 base at J, with 8 bases between the two ends. CDR1 is MNHEY, CDR2 SMNVEV, per germline (reference sequence). This CDR3 is 14 amino acids long.

The J gene is TRBJ2-1, the V gene TRBV11-1; D ambiguous. This CDR3 spans 15 amino acids. Trimming removed 2 bases at V and 1 base at J, with 9 bases between. Germline assignment: CDR1 SGHAT and CDR2 FQDESV (reference sequence). The CDR3 nucleotides are TGTGCCAGCAGCTTATCATCTGGGTCCTACAATGAGCAGTTCTTC. Translating it yields CASSLSSGSYNEQFF.

This clone appeared once. V usage is TRBV9 and J usage is TRBJ2-7, with 12 bases aligning to TRBD2. The CDR3 length is 15 residues. CDR1 SGDLS and CDR2 YYNGEE come from the germline V gene. V dropped 4 bases and J dropped 2; count of bases not matched to a gene: 4. Here the CDR3 reads CASSYGLAGTYEQYF. For the CDR3, the DNA is TGTGCCAGCAGCTACGGACTAGCGGGGACCTACGAGCAGTACTTC.